The 22 T cell receptor beta chains presented below share a single source sample, sequenced in a study of cytomegalovirus exposure and HLA in healthy donors. The PCR employed 60 Vbeta primers together with 13 Jbeta primers. Here immunoSEQ multiplex PCR was the method, and the copy in TCRdb shows in-frame clones only, minus some. The sample gives 93,000 or so clones, over 70% of which show up once; about 4% is in the top ten. The sample taken for sequencing was PBMCs. Receptors were obtained from a man between 50 and 59 years old in good health and CMV-seropositive.

This clone came up a few times. The chain joins TRBV9 to TRBJ2-5, with D tentatively TRBD2 (5 bases). The V and J ends lost 3 bases and 2 bases respectively, with 11 bases between them. Germline CDR1 and CDR2: SGDLS and YYNGEE. The CDR3 has 14 amino acids. CDR3 coding DNA: TGTGCCAGCAGCGCCAACGGGGATCAAGAGACCCAGTACTTC. Protein sequence: CASSANGDQETQYF. The full variable domain, completed using reference TRBV9 and TRBJ2-5, is DSGVTQTPKHLITATGQRVTLRCSPRSGDLSVYWYQQSLDQGLQFLIQYYNGEERAKGNILERFSAQQFPDLHSELNLSSLELGDSALYFCASSANGDQETQYFGPGTRLLVL.

This chain links TRBV5-1 with TRBJ2-1; D perhaps matches TRBD1 (6 bases). The CDR3 totals 14 residues. Germline V gene data show CDR1 as SGHRS and CDR2 as YFSETQ. V lost 6 bases, J lost 3 bases, and 13 bases lay in between. CDR3 sequence (DNA): TGCGCCAGCAACAACAGGGATCTCTACAATGAGCAGTTCTTC. It translates to CASNNRDLYNEQFF.

The chain couples TRBV7-2 to TRBJ2-7; the match to TRBD1 covers 10 bases. Germline V lookup: CDR1 SGHTA, CDR2 FQGNSA. The CDR3 is 13 residues long. V lost 5 bases to trimming and J lost 7 bases; unmatched junction nucleotides: 5. The CDR3 loop is CASSADRGREQYF. DNA of the CDR3: TGTGCCAGCAGCGCCGACAGGGGGCGAGAGCAGTACTTC.

The chain is built from TRBV28 and TRBJ1-6, with D possibly matching TRBD1 (6 bases). Germline-derived CDR1 and CDR2 are MDHEN and SYDVKM. CDR3 length: 15 residues. V was cut by 7 bases and J by 10 bases, with 20 bases left in between. The DNA of the CDR3 is TGTGCCAGCACACCAGACAGGACATGGAGCTCACCCCTCCACTTT. The encoded protein is CASTPDRTWSSPLHF.

The V gene is TRBV19, the J gene TRBJ2-7; 11 nucleotides agree with TRBD2. Unmatched junction bases numbered 8, after V lost 4 bases and J lost 6 bases. The CDR3 sequence is 15 residues long. Germline-derived CDR1 and CDR2 are LNHDA and SQIVND (reference sequence). CDR3 in DNA: TGTGCCAGTAGTAAACTAGCGGGAGTCCAAGGCGAGCAGTACTTC. Protein sequence: CASSKLAGVQGEQYF.

The rearrangement joins TRBV7-2 to TRBJ2-1; 9 bases are shared with TRBD1. Germline V CDR1 and CDR2: SGHTA, FQGNSA. The V and J ends lost 3 bases and 2 bases, in that order; junction bases with no gene match: 2. The CDR3 sequence is 15 residues long. CDR3 sequence reads: CASSFGTGPYNEQFF. The CDR3, as DNA: TGTGCCAGCAGCTTTGGGACAGGGCCCTACAATGAGCAGTTCTTC.

This clone was observed a single time. V gene TRBV13 combines with J gene TRBJ1-2; perhaps TRBD1 as D (5 bases). The CDR3 runs 13 residues. From germline, CDR1 is PRHDT and CDR2 FYEKMQ (reference sequence). V dropped 6 bases and J dropped 4 bases, with 12 bases sitting between them. This chain's CDR3 is CASSRQGLYGYTF. The CDR3 nucleotides are TGTGCCAGCAGTCGGCAGGGACTCTATGGCTACACCTTC. Looking up the rest from reference TRBV13 and TRBJ1-2 gives the full variable domain: AAGVIQSPRHLIKEKRETATLKCYPIPRHDTVYWYQQGPGQDPQFLISFYEKMQSDKGSIPDRFSAQQFSDYHSELNMSSLELGDSALYFCASSRQGLYGYTFGSGTRLTVV.

The chain recombines TRBV30 with TRBJ1-5, with D possibly being TRBD1 (5 bases). This CDR3 spans 13 amino acids. Trimming took 4 bases from V and 2 from J, leaving 9 bases between them. Germline V gives CDR1 GTSNPN, CDR2 SVGIG (reference sequence). CDR3 sequence reads: CAWTGGGNQPQHF. The CDR3 DNA reads as TGTGCCTGGACAGGAGGGGGCAATCAGCCCCAGCATTTT.

CDR3 region: CASSLVSGAGYEQYF. CDR3 nucleotide sequence: TGCGCCAGCAGCTTGGTAAGCGGAGCCGGGTACGAGCAGTACTTC. This chain connects TRBV5-1 to TRBJ2-5, with D maybe TRBD2 (5 bases). The J call may be mistaken, given a closer DNA end match to TRBJ2-7. This CDR3 contains 15 residues. Germline V gene data show CDR1 as SGHRS and CDR2 as YFSETQ.

This clone was recorded a few times. V usage is TRBV15 and J usage is TRBJ2-5, with a tentative D call TRBD2 (5 bases). Trimming took 0 bases from V and 9 from J, leaving 11 bases between them. CDR3 size: 13 residues. Germline CDR1 LNHNV, CDR2 YYDKDF (reference sequence). The CDR3 nucleotides are TGTGCCACCAGCAGAGATCTGGAAGCGGCCCAGTACTTC. It specifies CATSRDLEAAQYF.

A single count supports this clone. This chain links TRBV7-8 with TRBJ2-5, with D possibly being TRBD2 (7 bases). Germline values: CDR1 SGHVS, CDR2 FQNEAQ. The CDR3 sequence is 17 residues long. With 1 base removed from V and 5 bases from J, the gap between germline ends came to 20 bases. The CDR3 nucleotides are TGTGCCAGCAGCTTAGAGGGAGGGGGGGCCCCGAGGGAGACCCAGTACTTC. The encoded protein is CASSLEGGGAPRETQYF. Variable domain in full (rest from reference TRBV7-8 and TRBJ2-5): GAGVSQSPRYKVAKRGQDVALRCDPISGHVSLFWYQQALGQGPEFLTYFQNEAQLDKSGLPSDRFFAERPEGSVSTLKIQRTQQEDSAVYLCASSLEGGGAPRETQYFGPGTRLLVL.

The V call is TRBV10-3, the J call TRBJ2-3, with 10 bases lining up with TRBD2. The CDR3 runs 15 residues. With 6 bases clipped from V and 3 bases from J, the junction kept 6 bases outside the gene matches. Germline assignment: CDR1 ENHRY and CDR2 SYGVKD. CDR3 sequence: CAIRASGSMTDTQYF. The CDR3 nucleotides read TGTGCCATCAGGGCTAGCGGGAGTATGACAGATACGCAGTATTTT.

The genes are TRBV11-1 and TRBJ2-1, with 7 bases identical to TRBD2. With 5 bases clipped from V and 5 bases from J, the junction kept 9 bases outside the gene matches. The germline CDR1 and CDR2 sequences are SGHAT and FQDESV (reference sequence). The CDR3 runs 15 residues. The CDR3 DNA sequence: TGTGCCAGCAGCCGGACGGGAGGTGTGGACAATGAGCAGTTCTTC. Protein: CASSRTGGVDNEQFF.

V and J are TRBV7-3 and TRBJ1-1, with D tentatively TRBD1 (5 bases). The germline CDR1 and CDR2 sequences are SGHTA and FQGTGA. The V and J ends lost 3 bases and 1 base respectively, with 9 bases between them. This CDR3 contains 14 residues. The CDR3 DNA reads TGTGCCAGCAGCTTTAACACAGGGAACACTGAAGCTTTCTTT. This translates into CASSFNTGNTEAFF.

The rearrangement links TRBV5-1 to TRBJ2-1; TRBD1 aligns across 12 bases. This CDR3 spans 14 amino acids. Germline CDR1 and CDR2: SGHRS and YFSETQ. Germline trimming cut 3 bases from V and 8 bases from J; bases unmatched to any gene: 3. The CDR3 loop is CASSSGTGGDEQFF. The CDR3 region has the DNA TGCGCCAGCAGCTCCGGGACAGGGGGCGATGAGCAGTTCTTC. The variable domain in full, completed from reference TRBV5-1 and TRBJ2-1, reads KAGVTQTPRYLIKTRGQQVTLSCSPISGHRSVSWYQQTPGQGLQFLFEYFSETQRNKGNFPGRFSGRQFSNSRSEMNVSTLELGDSALYLCASSSGTGGDEQFFGPGTRLTVL.

Points on this clone: At the DNA level, this CDR3 is encoded by other sequences in the same sample as well. The chain carries TRBV6-5 and TRBJ2-7; D may be TRBD1 (6 bases). The germline V and J ends were trimmed by 6 bases and 1 base, with 16 bases remaining between them. CDR3 length: 15 residues. Germline V CDR1 and CDR2: MNHEY, SVGAGI. The CDR3 loop is CASRGVQGSSYEQYF. The CDR3 DNA follows: TGTGCCAGCAGGGGCGTACAGGGATCATCCTACGAGCAGTACTTC.

The chain has TRBV30 and TRBJ2-1; 7 nucleotides align to TRBD2. The germline V gene encodes CDR1 GTSNPN and CDR2 SVGIG (reference sequence). This CDR3 contains 15 residues. Trimming cost V 7 bases and J 9 bases; bases outside gene matches: 18. The DNA of the CDR3 is TGTGCCTTTCCCGGCTCGGGCCTAGCGGTTCGTGAGCAGTTCTTC. Encoded protein: CAFPGSGLAVREQFF.

The chain combines TRBV4-2 with TRBJ2-7; TRBD1 matches 7 bases. Germline CDR1 reads LGHNA; CDR2 reads YNFKEQ. The V gene end was trimmed by 0 bases and the J gene end by 3 bases; junction bases not matched to a gene: 5. The CDR3 length is 15 residues. CDR3 in amino acids: CASSQESDRVYEQYF. Here the CDR3 DNA reads TGTGCCAGCAGCCAAGAGTCAGACAGGGTCTACGAGCAGTACTTC.

The CDR3 region is CASSEREAFF. The CDR3 nucleotides are TGTGCCAGCAGTGAACGGGAAGCTTTCTTT. V and J are TRBV6-6 and TRBJ1-1; D gene ambiguous. In germline, CDR1 is MNHNY, CDR2 SVGAGI (reference sequence). The CDR3 is made up of 10 amino acids. Between the trimmed V and J ends, which lost 5 bases and 8 bases, there was a span of 6 bases.

The chain carries TRBV7-2 and TRBJ1-1; D is undetermined. V lost 5 bases, J lost 4 bases, and 11 bases lay in between. CDR3 length equals 13 residues. Germline CDR1 is SGHTA and CDR2 is FQGNSA. Here the CDR3 reads CASSLDRSTEAFF. Here the CDR3 DNA reads TGTGCCAGCAGCCTCGATCGGTCCACTGAAGCTTTCTTT.

The chain joins TRBV15 to TRBJ2-2; 8 bases line up with TRBD2. The junction had 10 bases not matched to a gene; V was cut back by 5 bases and J by 2 bases. The CDR3 extends over 17 amino acids. The germline V gene encodes CDR1 LNHNV and CDR2 YYDKDF (reference sequence). This chain's CDR3 is CATSPMRGVVNTGELFF. The DNA of the CDR3 is TGTGCCACCAGCCCCATGCGGGGGGTGGTAAACACCGGGGAGCTGTTTTTT.

This clone was picked up a small number of times. The chain carries TRBV4-2 and TRBJ2-7; D call uncertain. The CDR3 runs to 15 residues. CDR1 LGHNA and CDR2 YNFKEQ come from the germline V gene. V lost 1 base and J 6 bases, leaving 16 bases between the germline ends. Here the CDR3 reads CASSQGVSSLSEQYF. CDR3 sequence (DNA): TGTGCCAGCAGCCAAGGGGTTTCTAGTCTCTCCGAGCAGTACTTC.